The rows below give T cell receptor beta chains drawn from one sample of a study of blood T cell repertoires in COVID-19. Repertoires were generated with immunoSEQ multiplex PCR, while TCRdb's copy carries only in-frame clones and drops some. The sample lists around 360,000 clones; approximately 89% were seen once. The sequenced sample was peripheral blood. The receptors stem from a woman aged 25-40 years with COVID-19, enrolled during active disease. Both conserved end residues are part of each CDR3. D genes are given only for firm matches. Size is stated for part of the rows, as once, few or many counts, or as a class when the clone is expanded.

J gene	V gene	D gene	clone size	CDR3 DNA	CDR3 protein
TRBJ2-5	TRBV9	TRBD2	.	TGTGCCAGCAGCGCCGGGACTAGCTTTGAGACCCAGTACTTC	CASSAGTSFETQYF
TRBJ2-6	TRBV4-1	TRBD1	.	TGCGCCAGCAGCCACTGGGACAGGATTCTCTCTGGGGCCAACGTCCTGACTTTC	CASSHWDRILSGANVLTF
TRBJ1-2	TRBV27	.	.	TGTGCCAGCAGTTCTGGCGGAACCTATGGCTACACCTTC	CASSSGGTYGYTF
TRBJ2-3	TRBV6-6	.	.	TGTGCCAGCAGCCGAGCGACGGGTCCACGGCGGACAGATACGCAGTATTTT	CASSRATGPRRTDTQYF
TRBJ2-7	TRBV6-5	.	.	TGTGCCAGCAGTTCTACGAGATACGAGCAGTACTTC	CASSSTRYEQYF
TRBJ2-2	TRBV2	.	.	TGTGCCAGCAGTGAAGGATGGAGGGACACCGGGGAGCTGTTTTTT	CASSEGWRDTGELFF
TRBJ1-6	TRBV30	.	.	TGTGCCTGGACTCCTGATAGAAGCTCCTATAATTCACCCCTCCACTTT	CAWTPDRSSYNSPLHF
TRBJ2-2	TRBV5-4	.	few	TGTGCCAGCAGCTTTCTAGCGACCACCGGGGAGCTGTTTTTT	CASSFLATTGELFF
TRBJ2-3	TRBV19	.	.	TGTGCCAGTAGTATTGGCAGGGCCACAGATACGCAGTATTTT	CASSIGRATDTQYF
TRBJ2-1	TRBV10-1	TRBD2	.	TGCGCCAGCAGTGAGTCTGATCGCTCTAGCGGGAACCTCTATGAGCAGTTCTTC	CASSESDRSSGNLYEQFF
TRBJ1-1	TRBV4-3	TRBD1	.	TGCGCCAGCAGCCAGGTTCCACAGGGGAGCACTGAAGCTTTCTTT	CASSQVPQGSTEAFF
TRBJ2-3	TRBV2	.	.	TGTGCCAGCAGTCGCAGGGAAGGACGGTCAGATACGCAGTATTTT	CASSRREGRSDTQYF
TRBJ2-7	TRBV28	TRBD2	.	TGTGCCAGCAGTCGTATCATAGGGACTAGCGGGAGCGAGCAGTACTTC	CASSRIIGTSGSEQYF
TRBJ2-1	TRBV7-3	TRBD2	.	TGTGCCAGCAGCTTAAGCGGGGGGCCCTACAATGAGCAGTTCTTC	CASSLSGGPYNEQFF
TRBJ1-6	TRBV18	.	.	TGTGCCAGCTCAGGGGAGACAGGCAGTTCACCCCTCCACTTT	CASSGETGSSPLHF
TRBJ2-3	TRBV7-3	TRBD2	once	TGTGCCAGCAGCTTAAAAGCGGGAGGGCCGGCAGATACGCAGTATTTT	CASSLKAGGPADTQYF
TRBJ1-1	TRBV4-3	TRBD1	.	TGCGCCAGCAGCCCTGGGAACAGGGGGAACACTGAAGCTTTCTTT	CASSPGNRGNTEAFF
TRBJ1-1	TRBV4-2	.	.	TGTGCCAGCAGCCAAATCCTAATCACTGAAGCTTTCTTT	CASSQILITEAFF
TRBJ2-7	TRBV30	.	.	TGTGCCTGGACAGGAGGGTCGGGTTACGAGCAGTACTTC	CAWTGGSGYEQYF
TRBJ2-2	TRBV9	.	.	TGTGCCAGCAGCCCTCAGTTAACCGGGGAGCTGTTTTTT	CASSPQLTGELFF
TRBJ2-1	TRBV7-8	.	few	TGTGCCAGCAGCTTATCCCGTTTGGCGGGTCTTTACAATGAGCAGTTCTTC	CASSLSRLAGLYNEQFF
TRBJ2-7	TRBV3-1/TRBV3-2	TRBD2	.	TGTGCCAGCAGCCAAGATGTACTAGCGGGAGACGAGCAGTACTTC	CASSQDVLAGDEQYF
TRBJ1-2	TRBV2	.	once	TGTGCCAGCAGGGCGGGGGCTAGGGGCTACACCTTC	CASRAGARGYTF
TRBJ1-5	TRBV6-5	.	.	TGTGCCAGCAGTCCGACGACATTTCAACCCCAGCATTTT	CASSPTTFQPQHF
TRBJ2-7	TRBV3-1/TRBV3-2	TRBD2	once	TGTGCCAGCAGCCCGGGGACTAGCGGGAGTCCCGAGCAGTACTTC	CASSPGTSGSPEQYF
TRBJ1-2	TRBV11-3	.	few	TGTGCCAGGAAAACAGCAAACTATGGCTACACCTTC	CARKTANYGYTF
TRBJ2-7	TRBV9	TRBD2	once	TGTGCCAGCAGGAGTAGCGGGAGACCCCGAACCGTCGAGCAGTACTTC	CASRSSGRPRTVEQYF
TRBJ1-2	TRBV7-9	TRBD1	.	TGTGCCAGCAGCCGCAACAGGGGGGACTATGGCTACACCTTC	CASSRNRGDYGYTF
TRBJ1-1	TRBV24-1	TRBD1	.	TGTGCCACCAGTCACCCAGGGGGAACTGAAGCTTTCTTT	CATSHPGGTEAFF
TRBJ1-1	TRBV5-1	.	.	TGCGCCAGCAGCCCGGGGGAGGGTCGGGGCACTGAAGCTTTCTTT	CASSPGEGRGTEAFF
TRBJ2-7	TRBV5-1	.	.	TGCGCCAGCGGCCAGGGATCCGTGAGCGAGCAGTACTTC	CASGQGSVSEQYF
TRBJ2-2	TRBV28	TRBD1	.	TGTGCCGGGACAGGGGCTGCCGGGGAGCTGTTTTTT	CAGTGAAGELFF
TRBJ2-7	TRBV5-1	TRBD1	.	TGCGCCAGCAGCTTGGAACCCGGGACAGGAACCTACGAGCAGTACTTC	CASSLEPGTGTYEQYF
TRBJ2-4	TRBV10-2	TRBD1	.	TGCGCCAGCATCGGGGGACAGGGGCCACAGTACTTC	CASIGGQGPQYF
TRBJ2-5	TRBV6-5	.	.	TGTGCCAGCAGTTACTCCGGTCAGGGGGGAGAGACCCAGTACTTC	CASSYSGQGGETQYF
TRBJ2-7	TRBV7-2	.	.	TGTGCCAGCAGCTTAGTGGCAGGCGTTTCCTACGAGCAGTACTTC	CASSLVAGVSYEQYF
TRBJ2-2	TRBV5-1	TRBD1	.	TGCGCCAGCAGCCCCGGGGAAGGGGGCCGTTTGGCCGGGGAGCTGTTTTTT	CASSPGEGGRLAGELFF
TRBJ1-2	TRBV28	TRBD1	.	TGTGCCAGCAGTTTCAAGGACAGGCGTTTCTATGGCTACACCTTC	CASSFKDRRFYGYTF
TRBJ2-7	TRBV2	TRBD2	.	TGTGCCAGCCTGATAGCGGGGAGCTCCTACGAGCAGTACTTC	CASLIAGSSYEQYF
TRBJ2-3	TRBV5-1	.	.	TGCGCCAGCAGCGACTCCACAGATACGCAGTATTTT	CASSDSTDTQYF
TRBJ1-2	TRBV6-5	.	.	TGTGCCAGCAGTTACTCGCGACATAACTATGGCTACACCTTC	CASSYSRHNYGYTF
TRBJ2-1	TRBV7-9	.	.	TGTGCCAGCAGCCCCGGGTCCGACAATGAGCAGTTCTTC	CASSPGSDNEQFF
TRBJ2-5	TRBV28	.	.	TGTGCCAGCAGTCCGCACAGATCTCAAGAGACCCAGTACTTC	CASSPHRSQETQYF
TRBJ2-1	TRBV24-1	TRBD2	.	TGTGCCACCAGTGATCCTAGCGGGATGTACAATGAGCAGTTCTTC	CATSDPSGMYNEQFF
TRBJ2-1	TRBV9	TRBD2	.	TGTGCCAGCAGCCCTACTAGCGGGAGGGGCAATGAGCAGTTCTTC	CASSPTSGRGNEQFF
TRBJ2-7	TRBV20-1	TRBD1	.	TGCAGTGCTAGTCGACAGGGCTCCTACGAGCAGTACTTC	CSASRQGSYEQYF
TRBJ1-5	TRBV19	TRBD1	.	TGTGCCAGTAGTATAGCCGGACAGGGTCAGCCCCAGCATTTT	CASSIAGQGQPQHF
TRBJ1-2	TRBV2	.	.	TGTGCCAGCAGTACGGACAGAAACTATGGCTACACCTTC	CASSTDRNYGYTF